A single sample is the source of the 14 T cell receptor beta chains below, sequenced in a study of cytomegalovirus exposure and HLA in healthy donors. Primers included in the PCR were 60 Vbeta and 13 Jbeta primers. Clones were sequenced by immunoSEQ multiplex PCR, and TCRdb holds only the in-frame ones, with some missing. Recorded for this sample: tens of thousands of clones. The sequenced sample consisted of PBMCs. These receptors were collected from a female donor in good health and CMV-seropositive.

This clone counts as medium-sized by frequency. This chain uses TRBV4-1 with TRBJ2-7; possible D gene TRBD2, 5 bases. Trimming shortened V by 3 bases and J by 1 base, and 13 bases separated the two germline ends. The CDR3 contains 15 residues. Germline V CDR1 and CDR2: MGHRA, YSYEKL. CDR3 coding DNA: TGCGCCAGCAGCCACCAAACGGGGTTATCCTACGAGCAGTACTTC. Its protein is CASSHQTGLSYEQYF.

The rearrangement joins TRBV28 to TRBJ1-1; 7 nucleotides line up with TRBD1. Germline CDR1 MDHEN, CDR2 SYDVKM. The CDR3 totals 16 residues. Losses at the gene ends were 4 bases for V and 10 bases for J; bases not matched to a gene: 18. The CDR3 protein is CASSSRGYQGGPGAFF. CDR3 bases: TGTGCCAGCAGTTCCCGGGGTTATCAGGGGGGTCCCGGAGCTTTCTTT.

The chain combines TRBV4-1 with TRBJ1-1; TRBD1 matches at 7 bases. Losses at the gene ends were 3 bases for V and 0 bases for J; bases not matched to a gene: 10. Germline V lookup: CDR1 MGHRA, CDR2 YSYEKL. The CDR3 has 17 amino acids. CDR3 residues: CASSHVDRDWVNTEAFF. The CDR3 bases are TGCGCCAGCAGCCACGTCGACAGGGATTGGGTGAACACTGAAGCTTTCTTT.

The chain links TRBV5-1 to TRBJ2-7; weak D call: TRBD2 (7 bases). V lost 2 bases and J 3 bases, leaving 15 bases between the germline ends. Germline V gene data show CDR1 as SGHRS and CDR2 as YFSETQ. The CDR3 contains 15 residues. The chain's CDR3 is CASSLGGGGVYEQYF. In nucleotides, the CDR3 is TGCGCCAGCAGCTTAGGGGGAGGGGGGGTCTACGAGCAGTACTTC.

The genes are TRBV4-3 and TRBJ1-2; D is unclear. With 0 bases removed from V and 7 bases from J, the gap between germline ends came to 12 bases. The V gene's germline CDR1 is LGHNA and CDR2 YSLEER. The CDR3 is 14 amino acids. CDR3 nucleotide sequence: TGCGCCAGCAGCCAAGATGCCACGTCGGGTGGCTACACCTTC. This codes for CASSQDATSGGYTF.

V gene TRBV19 combines with J gene TRBJ2-7; TRBD2 matches at 10 bases. Germline V lookup: CDR1 LNHDA, CDR2 SQIVND (reference sequence). The V and J ends lost 4 bases and 6 bases, in that order; junction bases with no gene match: 3. This CDR3 has 13 residues. Written as DNA, the CDR3 is TGTGCCAGTAGTACTAGCGGGAGCCTCGAGCAGTACTTC. Translation gives CASSTSGSLEQYF. The full variable domain, with the rest looked up from reference TRBV19 and TRBJ2-7, is DGGITQSPKYLFRKEGQNVTLSCEQNLNHDAMYWYRQDPGQGLRLIYYSQIVNDFQKGDIAEGYSVSREKKESFPLTVTSAQKNPTAFYLCASSTSGSLEQYFGPGTRLTVT.

The V and J genes are TRBV7-2 and TRBJ1-1; the D gene is possibly TRBD1 (5 bases). The CDR3 totals 15 residues. CDR1 is SGHTA and CDR2 is FQGNSA in the germline V gene. Trimming took 2 bases from V and 1 from J, leaving 11 bases between them. CDR3 coding DNA: TGTGCCAGCAGCTTACACCCTGGACAGAACACTGAAGCTTTCTTT. Translating gives CASSLHPGQNTEAFF.

The chain couples TRBV4-1 to TRBJ2-3; D perhaps matches TRBD2 (6 bases). V was shortened by 1 base and J by 5 bases, with 22 bases between the two germline ends. Germline values: CDR1 MGHRA, CDR2 YSYEKL. The CDR3 length is 18 residues. CDR3 nucleotides: TGCGCCAGCAGCCAAGTTTCTCGGACCCACGTCGGGGGAGATACGCAGTATTTT. Translated: CASSQVSRTHVGGDTQYF.

The CDR3 DNA follows: TGCGCCAGCAGCCAACTAGTGGAACGATTGTTTAGAGGGGGAAAACTGTTTTTT. It specifies CASSQLVERLFRGGKLFF. The chain is built from TRBV4-3 and TRBJ1-4; D is perhaps TRBD1 (6 bases). Trimming stripped 2 bases from V and 10 bases from J, with 26 bases between. In germline, CDR1 is LGHNA, CDR2 YSLEER. CDR3 length: 18 amino acids.

This chain uses TRBV28 with TRBJ2-7; tentative D call: TRBD1 (6 bases). This CDR3 spans 12 amino acids. V lost 6 bases to trimming and J lost 7 bases, with 13 bases between them. Germline CDR1 and CDR2: MDHEN and SYDVKM. The CDR3 loop reads CASRDPGVEQYF. CDR3 in DNA: TGTGCCAGCAGAGATCCAGGGGTAGAGCAGTACTTC.

The chain employs TRBV19 and TRBJ2-1; TRBD2 matches at 12 bases. From germline, CDR1 is LNHDA and CDR2 SQIVND (reference sequence). V lost 4 bases, J lost 10 bases, and 8 bases stayed unmatched. This CDR3 has 15 residues. Here the CDR3 reads CASSRGASGRGEQFF. DNA of the CDR3: TGTGCCAGTAGTAGGGGGGCTAGCGGGAGGGGGGAGCAGTTCTTC.

This chain uses TRBV7-2 with TRBJ1-2, with D tentatively TRBD1 (6 bases). V was pared by 3 bases and J by 6 bases, with 11 bases between. Germline-derived CDR1 and CDR2 are SGHTA and FQGNSA. This CDR3 has 13 residues. The CDR3 protein is CASSFDGQHGYTF. CDR3 in DNA: TGTGCCAGCAGCTTCGACGGACAGCATGGCTACACCTTC. Looking up the rest from reference TRBV7-2 and TRBJ1-2 gives the full variable domain: GAGVSQSPSNKVTEKGKDVELRCDPISGHTALYWYRQSLGQGLEFLIYFQGNSAPDKSGLPSDRFSAERTGGSVSTLTIQRTQQEDSAVYLCASSFDGQHGYTFGSGTRLTVV.

The chain employs TRBV11-3 and TRBJ1-2; a possible D gene is TRBD1 (6 bases). V was clipped by 5 bases and J by 4 bases, with 17 bases between them. This CDR3 comprises 15 residues. Germline CDR1 is SGHNT and CDR2 is YENEEA. The CDR3 DNA sequence: TGTGCCAGCAGCCCAAGGGACACTAGCGGCTATGGCTACACCTTC. It yields the protein CASSPRDTSGYGYTF. Using reference TRBV11-3 and TRBJ1-2 for the parts outside the CDR3, the full variable domain is EAGVVQSPRYKIIEKKQPVAFWCNPISGHNTLYWYLQNLGQGPELLIRYENEEAVDDSQLPKDRFSAERLKGVDSTLKIQPAELGDSAVYLCASSPRDTSGYGYTFGSGTRLTVV.

The chain joins TRBV4-1 to TRBJ1-2, with TRBD1 matching over 8 bases. The V gene end was trimmed by 2 bases and the J gene end by 7 bases; junction bases not matched to a gene: 6. Germline loops: CDR1 MGHRA, CDR2 YSYEKL. The CDR3 length is 14 residues. Here the CDR3 reads CASSQPDRVGGYTF. CDR3 sequence (DNA): TGCGCCAGCAGCCAACCGGACAGGGTTGGTGGCTACACCTTC.